This T cell receptor beta chain was retrieved from a study of radiation and T cells in renal cell carcinoma. Study outcomes and limitations: Top tumor clonotypes rose in blood 2 weeks post-radiation, then contracted.

About this clone: The antigen remains undetermined.

J gave up 2 bases and V 5 bases, and 4 bases lay outside the gene matches. CDR1 and CDR2 (germline): SGHAT, FQNNGV. The length of the CDR3 is 14 residues. This sample's time point: blood 2 weeks post-SBRT. Noted treatment: 15 Gy SBRT to primary tumor, nephrectomy 4 weeks later. The protocol was immunoSEQ multiplex PCR, while the TCRdb copy is restricted to in-frame clones and leaves out a portion. The sample has tens of thousands of clones; about 86% are singletons. The chain recombines TRBV11-2 with TRBJ1-2; 8 bases fit TRBD1. The receptor comes from a woman in her fifties or sixties with renal cell carcinoma. The specimen comprised blood, sampled from a patient whose treatment included radiotherapy and nephrectomy. This chain's CDR3 is CASSVTGGNYGYTF. The CDR3 coding sequence is TGTGCCAGCAGCGTAACAGGGGGGAACTATGGCTACACCTTC.